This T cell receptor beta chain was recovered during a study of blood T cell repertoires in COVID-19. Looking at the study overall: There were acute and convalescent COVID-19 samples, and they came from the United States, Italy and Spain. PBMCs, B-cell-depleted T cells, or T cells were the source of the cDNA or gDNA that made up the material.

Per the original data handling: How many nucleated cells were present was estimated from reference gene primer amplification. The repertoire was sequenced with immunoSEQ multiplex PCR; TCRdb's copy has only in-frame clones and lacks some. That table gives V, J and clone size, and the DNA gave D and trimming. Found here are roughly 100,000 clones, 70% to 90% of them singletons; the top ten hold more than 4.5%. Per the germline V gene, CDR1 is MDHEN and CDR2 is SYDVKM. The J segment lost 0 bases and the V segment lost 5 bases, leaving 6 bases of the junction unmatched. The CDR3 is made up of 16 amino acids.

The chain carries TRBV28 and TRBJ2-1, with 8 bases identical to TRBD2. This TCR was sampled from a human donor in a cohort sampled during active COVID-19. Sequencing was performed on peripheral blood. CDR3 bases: TGTGCCAGCAGTCGCATGAGCGGGAGCTCCTACAATGAGCAGTTCTTC. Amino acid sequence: CASSRMSGSSYNEQFF.